This T cell receptor (beta chain) derives from a study of Ad26.COV2.S vaccination and SARS-CoV-2 variants. Here immunoSEQ multiplex PCR was the method, and the copy in TCRdb shows in-frame clones only, minus some. The sample carries about 240,000 clones, around nine tenths recorded once. Remarks on this clone: The antigen remains undetermined.

Study outcomes and limitations: Among vaccine recipients, spike-specific TCR breadth exceeded that of placebo recipients.

This CDR3 has 13 residues. Germline CDR1 is SQVTM and CDR2 is ANQGSEA. V shed 3 bases and J shed 3 bases, with 10 bases lying between them. The treatment denotes: roughly 18 received Ad26.COV2.S at low or high dose, single or two shots; about 5 received placebo; per-sample allocation not given. Sampling happened 63 days after the first vaccine or placebo injection. An adult donor aged 18-55 years was enrolled in Boston. This chain connects TRBV29-1 to TRBJ2-3; no reliable D call. The source material was peripheral blood, sampled in a trial of Ad26.COV2.S vaccine versus placebo. The sequence was collected from a person between 18 and 59 years old who received the Ad26.COV2.S COVID-19 vaccine or a placebo. The CDR3 DNA follows: TGCAGCGTTGAGACCTCCAGAACAGATACGCAGTATTTT. This encodes CSVETSRTDTQYF.